The clone carrying this T cell receptor beta chain was recorded once. Sequencing was performed with immunoSEQ multiplex PCR; in TCRdb, only in-frame clones are kept and a portion is missing. Altogether approximately 79,000 clones are present, approximately 92% being singletons, with the ten largest covering 0.21%. The data belong to a study of T cell changes during pregnancy in multiple sclerosis. The material sequenced was CD4+ T cells from peripheral blood mononuclear cells, taken before pregnancy. This clonotype was sampled from a female donor with multiple sclerosis, enrolled in a pregnancy study.

The CDR3 nucleotides are TGTGCCAGCAGCTTTACAGGGGGAAACACCGGGGAGCTGTTTTTT. It translates to CASSFTGGNTGELFF. This chain joins TRBV7-2 and TRBJ2-2, with 8 nucleotides matching TRBD1. Germline trimming cut 3 bases from V and 2 bases from J; bases unmatched to any gene: 2. Germline V CDR1 and CDR2: SGHTA, FQGNSA. CDR3 length: 15 residues. The full variable domain, in which reference TRBV7-2 and TRBJ2-2 provide the parts outside the CDR3, is GAGVSQSPSNKVTEKGKDVELRCDPISGHTALYWYRQSLGQGLEFLIYFQGNSAPDKSGLPSDRFSAERTGGSVSTLTIQRTQQEDSAVYLCASSFTGGNTGELFFGEGSRLTVL.